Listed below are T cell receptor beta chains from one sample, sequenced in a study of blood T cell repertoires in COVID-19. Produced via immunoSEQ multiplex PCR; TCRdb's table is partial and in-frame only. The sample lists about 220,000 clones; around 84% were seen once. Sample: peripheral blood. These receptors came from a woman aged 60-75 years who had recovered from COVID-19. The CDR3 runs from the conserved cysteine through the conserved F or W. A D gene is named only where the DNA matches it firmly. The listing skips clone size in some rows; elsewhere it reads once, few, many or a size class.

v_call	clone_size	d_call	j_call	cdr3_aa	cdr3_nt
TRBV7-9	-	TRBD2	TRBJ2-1	CASSLKRVAGDHNEQFF	TGTGCCAGCAGCTTAAAAAGGGTAGCGGGGGACCACAATGAGCAGTTCTTC
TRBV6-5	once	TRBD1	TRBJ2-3	CASSYADRATDTQYF	TGTGCCAGCAGTTACGCGGACAGGGCCACAGATACGCAGTATTTT
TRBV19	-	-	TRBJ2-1	CASSIGTPSYNEQFF	TGTGCCAGTAGTATCGGGACACCATCATACAATGAGCAGTTCTTC
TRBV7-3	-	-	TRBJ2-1	CASSLNEWGGLNEQFF	TGTGCCAGCAGCTTAAACGAGTGGGGGGGCCTGAATGAGCAGTTCTTC
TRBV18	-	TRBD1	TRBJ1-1	CASSPIRDRGRGYIEAFF	TGTGCCAGCTCACCGATCCGGGACAGGGGCCGCGGCTATATTGAAGCTTTCTTT
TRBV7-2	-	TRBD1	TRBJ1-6	CASSIQGAKYSPLHF	TGTGCCAGCAGCATACAGGGGGCGAAATATTCACCCCTCCACTTT
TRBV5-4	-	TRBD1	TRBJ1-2	CASSLTGANYGYTF	TGTGCCAGCAGCTTGACAGGGGCTAACTATGGCTACACCTTC
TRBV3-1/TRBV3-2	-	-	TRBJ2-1	CASSQGLENREQFF	TGTGCCAGCAGCCAAGGTTTGGAAAACAGGGAGCAGTTCTTC
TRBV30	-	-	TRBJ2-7	CAWSVGGVADEQYF	TGTGCCTGGAGTGTAGGGGGGGTGGCCGACGAGCAGTACTTC
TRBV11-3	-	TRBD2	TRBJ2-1	CASSFGWAGGPHSEQFF	TGTGCCAGCAGCTTTGGTTGGGCGGGGGGGCCCCATAGTGAGCAGTTCTTC
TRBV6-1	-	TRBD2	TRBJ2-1	CASSEPAGGRNEQFF	TGTGCCAGCAGTGAACCAGCGGGGGGCCGCAATGAGCAGTTCTTC
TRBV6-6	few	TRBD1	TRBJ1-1	CASSYSGTVEAFF	TGTGCCAGCAGTTACTCAGGGACAGTCGAAGCTTTCTTT